This T cell receptor (beta chain) appears in the sequencing data of a study of beta chain features in type 1 diabetes. Findings and caveats of the study: Type 1 diabetes patients had moderately but significantly shorter TCRB CDR3s in all four CD4+ subsets.

Comment on this clone: What it binds is not known. A junction end diverges from the germline sequence, so it may reflect a read error.

From germline, CDR1 is SGHVS and CDR2 FQNEAQ. The CDR3 has 18 amino acids. Investigators reverse transcribed all isolated RNA, so they sequenced expressed TCRB transcripts. Sequencing used immunoSEQ multiplex PCR; TCRdb keeps in-frame clones, though not all of them. The data hold 400,000 to 550,000 clones, with over 9.5% observed a single time. This sequence was found in a woman younger than 30 in good health. V is TRBV7-8 and J is TRBJ1-1; 7 bases agree with TRBD1. The sequenced sample was naive CD4+ T cells from blood. The CDR3 loop reads CASSVARTGSLMNTEAFF. Here the CDR3 DNA reads TGTGCCAGCAGCGTAGCCCGGACAGGCTCCCTCATGAACACTGAAGCTTTCTTT.